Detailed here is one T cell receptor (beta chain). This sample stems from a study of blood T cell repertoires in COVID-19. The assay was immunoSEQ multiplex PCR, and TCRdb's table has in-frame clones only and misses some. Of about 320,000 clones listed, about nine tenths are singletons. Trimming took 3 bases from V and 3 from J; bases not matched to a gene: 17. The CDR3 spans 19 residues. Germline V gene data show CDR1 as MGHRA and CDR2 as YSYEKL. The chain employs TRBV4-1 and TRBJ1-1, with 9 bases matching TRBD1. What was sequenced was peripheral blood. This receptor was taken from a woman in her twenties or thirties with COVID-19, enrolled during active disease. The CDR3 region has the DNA TGCGCCAGCAGCCACGATCGAGCTGGGACAGGGCGAGGGGACACTGAAGCTTTCTTT. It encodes CASSHDRAGTGRGDTEAFF.